This T cell receptor beta chain appears in the sequencing data of a study of technical replicates of blood from a handful of donors. Clones were sequenced by immunoSEQ multiplex PCR, and TCRdb holds only the in-frame ones, with some missing. This sample has about 71,000 clones; around 97% occur once, and the top ten carry roughly 0.2%. The sequence was collected from a human donor in good health. Sequenced sample: T cells isolated from PBMCs.

This CDR3 reads CASSLSRAGEQFF. CDR3 nucleotide sequence: TGTGCCAGCAGTTTATCCAGGGCGGGAGAGCAGTTCTTC. The V gene is TRBV27, the J gene TRBJ2-1, with D possibly matching TRBD2 (6 bases). V lost 0 bases and J 10 bases, leaving 10 bases between the germline ends. This CDR3 has 13 residues. Germline V CDR1 and CDR2: MNHEY, SMNVEV (reference sequence).